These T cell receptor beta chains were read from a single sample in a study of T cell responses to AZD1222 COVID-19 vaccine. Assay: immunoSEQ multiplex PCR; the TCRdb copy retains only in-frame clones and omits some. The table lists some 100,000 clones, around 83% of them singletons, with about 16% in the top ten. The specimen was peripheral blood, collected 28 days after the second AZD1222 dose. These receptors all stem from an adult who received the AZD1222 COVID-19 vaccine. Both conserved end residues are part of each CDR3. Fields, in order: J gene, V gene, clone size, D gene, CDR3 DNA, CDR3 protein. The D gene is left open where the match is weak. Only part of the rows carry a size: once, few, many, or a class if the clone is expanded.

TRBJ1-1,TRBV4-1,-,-,TGCGCCAGCAGCCAAGATGGGGGCAGACCGAACACTGAAGCTTTCTTT,CASSQDGGRPNTEAFF
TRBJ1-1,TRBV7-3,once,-,TGTGCCAGCAGCTTATCCGGGTTCATGAACACTGAAGCTTTCTTT,CASSLSGFMNTEAFF
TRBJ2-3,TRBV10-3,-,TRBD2,TGTGCCATCAGTGAGTCCGGATCGAGCGGGGGGGATAGCACAGATACGCAGTATTTT,CAISESGSSGGDSTDTQYF
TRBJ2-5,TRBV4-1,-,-,TGCGCCAGCAGCCGGACCCAACCCCGGGGAGAGACCCAGTACTTC,CASSRTQPRGETQYF
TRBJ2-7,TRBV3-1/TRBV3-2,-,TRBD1,TGTGCCAGCAGCAACGGACAGGGGACCTACGAGCAGTACTTC,CASSNGQGTYEQYF
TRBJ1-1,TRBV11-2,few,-,TGTGCCAGCAGAGCCTTACGGTCAATGAACACTGAAGCTTTCTTT,CASRALRSMNTEAFF
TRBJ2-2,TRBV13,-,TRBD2,TGTGCCAGCAGGATGCTAGCGGGGGTTCAAAGGAACACCGGGGAGCTGTTTTTT,CASRMLAGVQRNTGELFF
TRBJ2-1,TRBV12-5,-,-,TGTGCTAGTGGTTGGAACAATGAGCAGTTCTTC,CASGWNNEQFF
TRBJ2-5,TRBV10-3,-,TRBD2,TGTGCCATCAGTGAGTCGAGCGGGGCTGAGACCCAGTACTTC,CAISESSGAETQYF
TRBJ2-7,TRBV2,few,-,TGTGCCAGCAGTGACAAGAGGGAGACTCGATACGAGCAGTACTTC,CASSDKRETRYEQYF
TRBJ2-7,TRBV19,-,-,TGTGCCAGTAGTAGGCGGGGCGGGCGGAGCTCCTACGAGCAGTACTTC,CASSRRGGRSSYEQYF
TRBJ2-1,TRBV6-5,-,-,TGTGCCAGCGCGCCGGGGACTCACGACCGGGAGGAGCAGTTCTTC,CASAPGTHDREEQFF
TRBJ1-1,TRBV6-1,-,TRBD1,TGTGCCAGCAGTGAATTGGGGACAGGAAAGACTGAAGCTTTCTTT,CASSELGTGKTEAFF
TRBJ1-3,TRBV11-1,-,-,TGTGCCAGCAGCGTCAATGCCCAGGCCCGGGGAAACACCATATATTTT,CASSVNAQARGNTIYF
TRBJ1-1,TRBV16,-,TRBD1,TGTGCCAGCAGCTCACAGGGGGTAGGCACTGAAGCTTTCTTT,CASSSQGVGTEAFF
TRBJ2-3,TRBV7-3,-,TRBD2,TGTGCCAGCAGCCGAAACGCCGGGACTAGCGGGGGGCACACAGATACGCAGTATTTT,CASSRNAGTSGGHTDTQYF
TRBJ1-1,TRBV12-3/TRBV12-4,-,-,TGTGCCAGCAGAGGGACCTCCGGCACTGAAGCTTTCTTT,CASRGTSGTEAFF
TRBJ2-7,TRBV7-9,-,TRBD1,TGTGCCAGCAGCTTCGGGACAGCCCTTCAGTGGGAGCAGTACTTC,CASSFGTALQWEQYF
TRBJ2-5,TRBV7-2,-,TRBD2,TGTGCCAGCAGCTTAGGTATAGCGGGAGGCCTGGGGGAGACCCAGTACTTC,CASSLGIAGGLGETQYF
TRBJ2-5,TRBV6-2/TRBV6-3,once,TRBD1,TGTGCCAGCAGTTATTACAGGGGGAGAGAGACCCAGTACTTC,CASSYYRGRETQYF
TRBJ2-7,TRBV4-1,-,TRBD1,TGCGCCAGCAGCCAAGAAGCTGGACAGGGGTTTTCGTCCTACGAGCAGTACTTC,CASSQEAGQGFSSYEQYF
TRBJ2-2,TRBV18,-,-,TGTGCCAGCTCACCCGCCGGGTTCGTCGTCGGGGAGCTGTTTTTT,CASSPAGFVVGELFF